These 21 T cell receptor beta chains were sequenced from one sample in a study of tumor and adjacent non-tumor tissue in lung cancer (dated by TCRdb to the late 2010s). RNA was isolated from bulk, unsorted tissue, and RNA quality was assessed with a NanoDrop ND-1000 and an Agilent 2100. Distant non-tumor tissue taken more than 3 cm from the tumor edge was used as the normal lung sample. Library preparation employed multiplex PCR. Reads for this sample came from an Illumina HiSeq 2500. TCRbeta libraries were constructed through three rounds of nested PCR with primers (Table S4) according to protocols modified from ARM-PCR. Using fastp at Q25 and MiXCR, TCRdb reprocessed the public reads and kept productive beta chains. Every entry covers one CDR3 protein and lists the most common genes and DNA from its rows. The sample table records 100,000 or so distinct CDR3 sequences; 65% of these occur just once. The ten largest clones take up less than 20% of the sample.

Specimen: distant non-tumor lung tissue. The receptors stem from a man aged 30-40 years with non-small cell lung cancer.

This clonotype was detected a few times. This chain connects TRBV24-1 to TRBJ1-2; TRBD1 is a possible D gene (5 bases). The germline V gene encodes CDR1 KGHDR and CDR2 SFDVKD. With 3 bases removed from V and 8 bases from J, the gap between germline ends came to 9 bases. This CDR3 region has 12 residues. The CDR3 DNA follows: TGTGCCACCAGTGATGGGGGGAAGGGCTACACCTTC. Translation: CATSDGGKGYTF.

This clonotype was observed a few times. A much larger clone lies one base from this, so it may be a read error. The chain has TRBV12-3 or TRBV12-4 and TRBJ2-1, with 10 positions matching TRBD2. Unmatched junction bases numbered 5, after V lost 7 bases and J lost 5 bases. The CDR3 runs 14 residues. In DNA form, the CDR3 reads TGTGCCAGCAAACTAGCGGGGAACAACAATGAGCAGTTCTTC. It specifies CASKLAGNNNEQFF.

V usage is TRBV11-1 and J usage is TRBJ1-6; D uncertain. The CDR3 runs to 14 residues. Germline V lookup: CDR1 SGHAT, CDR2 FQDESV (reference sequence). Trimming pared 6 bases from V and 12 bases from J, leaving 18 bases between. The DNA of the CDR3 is TGTGCCAGCAGAGCCGACACTTATAAATTACCCCTCCACTTT. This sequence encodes CASRADTYKLPLHF.

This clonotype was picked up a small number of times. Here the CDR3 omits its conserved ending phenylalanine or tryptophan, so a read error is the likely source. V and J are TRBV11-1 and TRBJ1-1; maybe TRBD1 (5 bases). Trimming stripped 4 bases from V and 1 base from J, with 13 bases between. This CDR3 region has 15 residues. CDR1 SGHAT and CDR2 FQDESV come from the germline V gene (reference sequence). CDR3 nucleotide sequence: TGTGCCAGCAGCTCGCCCGACAGCCCGAACACTGAAGCTTTCTAT. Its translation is CASSSPDSPNTEAFY.

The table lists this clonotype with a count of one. CDR3 nucleotides: TGTGCCACCAGTGATACGCAGACTAGCGGGAGGGCGGATGCGCAGTATTTT. It translates to CATSDTQTSGRADAQYF. The chain joins TRBV24-1 to TRBJ2-3; 14 nucleotides align to TRBD2. Germline values: CDR1 KGHDR, CDR2 SFDVKD. The CDR3 spans 17 residues. Trimming cost V 3 bases and J 10 bases; bases outside gene matches: 11.

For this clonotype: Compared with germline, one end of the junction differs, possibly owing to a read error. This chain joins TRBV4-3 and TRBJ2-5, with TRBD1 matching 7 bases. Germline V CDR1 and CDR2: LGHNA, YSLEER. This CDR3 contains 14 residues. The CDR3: CVSSQVSGQETQYF. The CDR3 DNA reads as TGCGTCAGCAGCCAAGTTTCGGGACAGGAGACCCAGTACTTC.

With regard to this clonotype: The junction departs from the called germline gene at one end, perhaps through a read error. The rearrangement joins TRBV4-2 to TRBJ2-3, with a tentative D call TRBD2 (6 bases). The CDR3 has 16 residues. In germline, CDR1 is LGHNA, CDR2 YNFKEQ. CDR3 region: CASGQEPSVLTDTQYF. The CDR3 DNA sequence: TGTGCCAGCGGCCAAGAACCTAGCGTCCTCACAGATACGCAGTATTTT.

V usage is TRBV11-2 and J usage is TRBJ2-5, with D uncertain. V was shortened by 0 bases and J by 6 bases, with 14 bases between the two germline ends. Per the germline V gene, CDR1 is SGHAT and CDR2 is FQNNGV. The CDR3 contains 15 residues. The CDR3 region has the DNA TGTGCCAGCAGCTTAGAAGTGGGAAAGGGTCAGACCCAGTACTTC. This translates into CASSLEVGKGQTQYF.

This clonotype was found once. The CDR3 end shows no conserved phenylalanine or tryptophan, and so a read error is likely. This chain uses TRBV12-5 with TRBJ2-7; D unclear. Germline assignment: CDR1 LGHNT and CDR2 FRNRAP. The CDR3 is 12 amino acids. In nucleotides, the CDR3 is TGTGCTAGTGATTTGTTAATCTACGAGCAGTACTTA. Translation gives CASDLLIYEQYL.

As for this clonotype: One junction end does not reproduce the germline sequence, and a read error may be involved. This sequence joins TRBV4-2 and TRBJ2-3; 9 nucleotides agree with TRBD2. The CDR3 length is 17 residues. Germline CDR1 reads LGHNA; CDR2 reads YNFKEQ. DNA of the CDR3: TGTGCCAGCATCCAAGAGCTAGCGGGGATGCGCACAGATATACAGTATTTT. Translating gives CASIQELAGMRTDIQYF.

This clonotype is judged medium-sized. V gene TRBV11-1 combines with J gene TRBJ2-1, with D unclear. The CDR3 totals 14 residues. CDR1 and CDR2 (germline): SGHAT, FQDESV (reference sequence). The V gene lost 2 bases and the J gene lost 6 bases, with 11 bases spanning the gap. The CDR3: CASSLLVWPNEQFF. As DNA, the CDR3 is TGTGCCAGCAGCTTACTAGTGTGGCCCAATGAGCAGTTCTTC.

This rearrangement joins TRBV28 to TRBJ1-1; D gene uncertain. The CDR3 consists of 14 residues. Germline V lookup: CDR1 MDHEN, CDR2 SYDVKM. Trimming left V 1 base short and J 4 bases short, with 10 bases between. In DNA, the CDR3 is TGTGCCAGCAGTTTATCGGGGTCGTGCACTGAAGCTTTCTTT. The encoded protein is CASSLSGSCTEAFF.

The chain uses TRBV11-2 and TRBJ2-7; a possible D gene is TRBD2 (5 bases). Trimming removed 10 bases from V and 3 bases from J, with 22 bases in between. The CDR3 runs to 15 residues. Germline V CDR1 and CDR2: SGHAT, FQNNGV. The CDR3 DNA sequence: TGTGCCACCTGCGCCGGGAACCCAAGAGGCTACGAGCAGTACTTC. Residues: CATCAGNPRGYEQYF.

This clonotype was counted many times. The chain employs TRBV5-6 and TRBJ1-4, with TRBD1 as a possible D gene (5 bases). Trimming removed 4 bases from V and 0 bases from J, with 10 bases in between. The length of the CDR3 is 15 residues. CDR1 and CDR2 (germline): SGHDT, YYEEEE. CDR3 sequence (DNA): TGTGCCAGCAGCAGGGGACCGGCAACTAATGAAAAACTGTTTTTT. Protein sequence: CASSRGPATNEKLFF.

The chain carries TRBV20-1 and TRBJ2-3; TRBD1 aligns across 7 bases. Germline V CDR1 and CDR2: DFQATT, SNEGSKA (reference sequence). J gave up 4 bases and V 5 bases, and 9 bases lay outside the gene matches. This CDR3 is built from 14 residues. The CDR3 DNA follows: TGCAGTGCTGAACAGGGGCCCGGCGCAGATACGCAGTATTTT. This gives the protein CSAEQGPGADTQYF.

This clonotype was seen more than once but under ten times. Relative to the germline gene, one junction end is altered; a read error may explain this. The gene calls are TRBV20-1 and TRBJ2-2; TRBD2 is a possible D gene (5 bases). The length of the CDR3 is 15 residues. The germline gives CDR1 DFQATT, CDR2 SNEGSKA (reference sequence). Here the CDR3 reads CSARPPGRTTGELFF. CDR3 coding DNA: TGCAGTGCTAGACCCCCCGGACGAACTACCGGGGAACTGTTTTTT.

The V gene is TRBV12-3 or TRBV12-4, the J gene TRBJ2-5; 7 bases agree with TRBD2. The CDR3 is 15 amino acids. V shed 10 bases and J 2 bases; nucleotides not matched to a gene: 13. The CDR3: CATNLSSGDQETQYF. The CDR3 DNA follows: TGTGCCACCAATTTGTCTAGCGGTGATCAAGAGACCCAGTACTTC.

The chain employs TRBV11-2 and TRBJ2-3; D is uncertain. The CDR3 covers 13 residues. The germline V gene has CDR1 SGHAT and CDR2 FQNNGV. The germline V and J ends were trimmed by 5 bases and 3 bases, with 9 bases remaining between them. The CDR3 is CASSPISTDTQYF. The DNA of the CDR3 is TGTGCCAGCAGCCCGATAAGTACAGATACGCAGTATTTT.

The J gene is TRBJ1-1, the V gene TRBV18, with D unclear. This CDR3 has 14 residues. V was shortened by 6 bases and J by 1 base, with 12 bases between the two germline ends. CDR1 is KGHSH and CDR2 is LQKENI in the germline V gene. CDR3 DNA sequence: TGTGCCAGCTCGTCCAAAGGACGGAACACTGAAGCTTTCTTT. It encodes CASSSKGRNTEAFF.

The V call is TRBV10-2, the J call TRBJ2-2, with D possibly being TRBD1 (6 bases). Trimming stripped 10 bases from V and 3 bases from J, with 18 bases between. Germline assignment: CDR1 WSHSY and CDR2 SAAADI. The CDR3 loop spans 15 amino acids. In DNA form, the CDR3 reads TGCGCCAACCTAAGGATAGGGGGTGACACCGGGGAGCTGTTTTTT. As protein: CANLRIGGDTGELFF.

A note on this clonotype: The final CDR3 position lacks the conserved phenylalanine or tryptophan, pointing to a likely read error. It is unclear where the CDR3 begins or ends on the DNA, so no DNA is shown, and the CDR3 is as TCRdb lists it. CDR3 sequence: CASSLTAEAYV. This chain joins TRBV7-8 and TRBJ1-1. The CDR3 adds up to 11 amino acids, both ends counted. The germline V gene encodes CDR1 SGHVS and CDR2 FQNEAQ.